The 3 T cell receptor beta chains in this list originate from one sample, sequenced in a study of T-cell memory formation after mild COVID-19. TCRdb redid the calling of the 5' RACE reads with MiXCR, one entry per CDR3 protein. The sample yields some 320,000 distinct CDR3 sequences, more than 13% seen once. Sequenced input: PBMCs or a T cell subset sorted from them (not recorded which). These receptors all come from a man aged 18 to 35 who had mild COVID-19 (a few samples of this study predate the infection). Cell type and time point are not known.

Only a few counts were recorded for this clonotype. A junction end diverges from the germline sequence, so it may reflect a read error. The chain is built from TRBV20-1 and TRBJ2-2; D gene ambiguous. The germline V gene has CDR1 DFQATT and CDR2 SNEGSKA (reference sequence). The length of the CDR3 is 15 residues. The CDR3 is CSASGAAPKTGELFF. DNA of the CDR3: TGCAGTGCTAGCGGTGCGGCCCCGAAGACCGGGGAGCTGTTTTTT.

This chain joins TRBV6-4 and TRBJ2-1; D is uncertain. V lost 7 bases, J lost 0 bases, and 13 bases lay in between. Looked up from germline, CDR1 is MRHNA and CDR2 is SNTAGT. The CDR3 contains 15 residues. The CDR3 DNA reads TGTGCCAGCAAGCTCGACACCAGCTCCTACAATGAGCAGTTCTTC. It translates to CASKLDTSSYNEQFF.

This chain links TRBV4-1 with TRBJ2-7, with D hard to call. CDR1 MGHRA and CDR2 YSYEKL come from the germline V gene. CDR3 size: 14 residues. The V end was cut by 0 bases, the J end by 0 bases, with 6 bases between. The CDR3 protein is CASSQDPSSYEQYV. The CDR3 nucleotides read TGCGCCAGCAGCCAAGACCCCAGCTCCTACGAGCAGTACGTC.